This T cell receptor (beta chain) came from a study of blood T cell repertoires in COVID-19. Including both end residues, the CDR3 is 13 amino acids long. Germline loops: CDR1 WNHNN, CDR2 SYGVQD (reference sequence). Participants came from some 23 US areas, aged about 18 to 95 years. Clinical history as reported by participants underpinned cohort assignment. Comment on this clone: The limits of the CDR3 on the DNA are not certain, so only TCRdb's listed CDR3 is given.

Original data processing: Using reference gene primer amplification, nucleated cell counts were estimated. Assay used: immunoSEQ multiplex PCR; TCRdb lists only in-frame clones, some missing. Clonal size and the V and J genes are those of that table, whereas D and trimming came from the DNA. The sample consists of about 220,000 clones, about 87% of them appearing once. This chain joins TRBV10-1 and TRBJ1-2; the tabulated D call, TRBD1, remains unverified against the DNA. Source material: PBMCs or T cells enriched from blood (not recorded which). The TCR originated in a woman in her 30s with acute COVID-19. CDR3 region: CASSESFGTGATF.